The entry below describes one TCR beta chain. The antigen is undetermined. RNA was extracted and reverse transcribed into cDNA as the sequencing template. Here immunoSEQ multiplex PCR was the method, and the copy in TCRdb shows in-frame clones only, minus some. The repertoire has around 180,000 clones, about three fifths of them found once; the top ten carry 1.3%. The source of the sample is a study of CD8+ T cells in alopecia areata. Study in general: Those patients who were treated received oral tofacitinib, which was given at 5 to 10 mg twice daily for moderate-to-severe alopecia areata.

Study results and caveats: Among the 100 top clones, expanded CD8+ clones, like scalp clonality, were significantly decreased by tofacitinib.

V dropped 0 bases and J dropped 14 bases, with 13 bases sitting between them. The CDR3 is 12 residues long. The germline gives CDR1 GTSNPN, CDR2 SVGIG (reference sequence). The sample's treatment: oral pan-JAK inhibitor, 5-10 mg twice daily. The receptor's source is a human donor with alopecia areata. This chain connects TRBV30 to TRBJ1-4; a possible D gene is TRBD1 (6 bases). The sample here was CD4+ T cells sorted from blood, taken around week 50, from a patient treated with tofacitinib. CDR3 protein: CAWSVQGGILFF. In nucleotides, the CDR3 is TGTGCCTGGAGTGTACAAGGGGGTATTCTGTTTTTT.